What follows describes a single T cell receptor (beta chain). Clones were read by immunoSEQ multiplex PCR, and TCRdb kept only the in-frame ones, dropping some. This repertoire shows some 210,000 clones, 89% found once; its top ten account for about 5%. Looked up from germline, CDR1 is SGHTS and CDR2 is YDEGEE. Trimming took 3 bases from V and 2 from J, leaving 15 bases between them. The CDR3 is 15 amino acids. The data are from a study of blood T cell repertoires in COVID-19. Study as a whole: From T cells, B-cell-depleted T cells, or PBMCs came the material, which was cDNA or gDNA.

The V and J genes are TRBV5-8 and TRBJ2-7; D is perhaps TRBD1 (6 bases). The sequenced sample consisted of peripheral blood. The sequence derives from a woman in her 40s with acute or convalescent COVID-19. CDR3: CASSSRHRVPYEQYV. CDR3 nucleotide sequence: TGTGCCAGCAGCTCACGCCACAGGGTACCCTACGAGCAGTACGTC.